There are many counts of the clone carrying this TCR beta chain. The antigen remains undetermined. The CDR3 extends over 13 amino acids. Trimming at V came to 2 bases and at J to 7 bases, leaving 5 bases not matched to a gene. CDR1 and CDR2 (germline): SGDLS, YYNGEE. This entry comes from a study of neurological immune-mediated disorders. Each sorted-subset library came from 1 million CD4+ or CD8+ T cells. General study points: CDR3 amino acid sequences found in expanded clones were never shared across subjects, suggesting private repertoires in all groups.

The cDNA was produced through 5'RACE with 10-nucleotide random UMIs. MiXCR, run by TCRdb on the 5' RACE reads, gives a single entry per CDR3 protein. The profile shows 50,000 to 60,000 distinct CDR3 sequences, 4% of them singletons. The source of this sequence is a woman between 40 and 50 years old with multiple sclerosis. The chain has TRBV9 and TRBJ1-2; 7 bases agree with TRBD1. Sequenced input: CD4+ T cells from blood. CDR3 sequence reads: CASSVLGDSGYTF. The CDR3 DNA sequence: TGTGCCAGCAGCGTCTTAGGGGACAGTGGCTACACCTTC.